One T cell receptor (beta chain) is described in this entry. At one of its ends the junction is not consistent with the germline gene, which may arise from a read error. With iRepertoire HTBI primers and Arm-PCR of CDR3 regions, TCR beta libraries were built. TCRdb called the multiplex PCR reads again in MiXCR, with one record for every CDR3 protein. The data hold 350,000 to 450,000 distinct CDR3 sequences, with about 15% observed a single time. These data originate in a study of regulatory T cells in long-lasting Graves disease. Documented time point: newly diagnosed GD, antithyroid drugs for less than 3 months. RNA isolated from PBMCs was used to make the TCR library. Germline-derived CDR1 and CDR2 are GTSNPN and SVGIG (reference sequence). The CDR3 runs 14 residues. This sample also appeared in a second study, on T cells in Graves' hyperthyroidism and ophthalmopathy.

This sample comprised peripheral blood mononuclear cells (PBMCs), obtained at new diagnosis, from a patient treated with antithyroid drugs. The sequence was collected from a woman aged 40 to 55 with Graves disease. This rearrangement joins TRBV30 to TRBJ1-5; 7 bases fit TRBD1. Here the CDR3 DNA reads TGTGCCTGGAGCGGCGCAGGGGGGAATCAGCCCCTGCATTTT. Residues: CAWSGAGGNQPLHF.